This T cell receptor beta chain is from a study of cytomegalovirus exposure and HLA in healthy donors. Study conclusions and caveats: Rare TCR sequences dominated, though some public TCRs recurred in many donors. Segments of the TCR beta V type were, in most cases, productive about 87% or about 30% of the time in an earlier analysis.

Points on this clone: Antigen unknown.

Those who donated were healthy bone marrow donors. PCR involved 60 Vbeta and 13 Jbeta primers. Sequencing used immunoSEQ multiplex PCR; TCRdb keeps in-frame clones, though not all of them. In total, the table holds 60,000 to 100,000 clones. Germline V CDR1 and CDR2: MGHDK, SYGVNS. Trimming removed 3 bases at V and 3 bases at J, with 11 bases between. The CDR3 loop spans 15 amino acids. This rearrangement joins TRBV25-1 to TRBJ1-4; D is ambiguous. The sequence was obtained from a man aged 25 to 40 in good health and CMV-seronegative. Sequenced material: PBMCs. Here the CDR3 reads CASSEPFGSNEKLFF. CDR3 in DNA: TGTGCCAGCAGTGAGCCGTTCGGTTCTAATGAAAAACTGTTTTTT.